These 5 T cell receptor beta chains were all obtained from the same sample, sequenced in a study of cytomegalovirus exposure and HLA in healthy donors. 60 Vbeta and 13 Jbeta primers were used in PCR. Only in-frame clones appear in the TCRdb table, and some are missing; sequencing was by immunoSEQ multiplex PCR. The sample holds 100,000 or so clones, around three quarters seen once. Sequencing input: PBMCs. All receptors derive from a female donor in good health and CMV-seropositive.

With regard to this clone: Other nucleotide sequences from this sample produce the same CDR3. The CDR3 here is CASSPGSYEQYF. Written as DNA, the CDR3 is TGTGCCAGCAGCCCCGGGTCCTACGAGCAGTACTTC. The chain joins TRBV7-9 to TRBJ2-7; D not resolved. CDR3 size: 12 residues. V was shortened by 5 bases and J by 1 base, with 6 bases between the two germline ends. Per the germline V gene, CDR1 is SEHNR and CDR2 is FQNEAQ (reference sequence).

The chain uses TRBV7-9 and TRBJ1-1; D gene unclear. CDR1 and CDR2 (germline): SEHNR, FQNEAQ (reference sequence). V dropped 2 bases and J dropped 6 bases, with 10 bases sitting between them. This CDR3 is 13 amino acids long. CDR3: CASSLLMSAEAFF. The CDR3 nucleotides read TGTGCCAGCAGCTTACTTATGAGCGCTGAAGCTTTCTTT.

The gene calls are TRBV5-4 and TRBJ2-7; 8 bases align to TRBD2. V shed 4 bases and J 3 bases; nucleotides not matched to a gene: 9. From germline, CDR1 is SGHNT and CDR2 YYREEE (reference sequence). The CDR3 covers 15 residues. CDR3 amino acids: CASSPPTSGFYEQYF. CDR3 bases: TGTGCCAGCAGCCCCCCCACTAGCGGATTCTACGAGCAGTACTTC.

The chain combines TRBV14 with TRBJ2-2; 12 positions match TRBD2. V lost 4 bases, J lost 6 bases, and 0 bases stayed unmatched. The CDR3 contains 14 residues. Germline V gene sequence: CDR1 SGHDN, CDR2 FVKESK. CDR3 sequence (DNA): TGTGCCAGCAGCCGACTAGCGGGAGCCGGGGAGCTGTTTTTT. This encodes CASSRLAGAGELFF.

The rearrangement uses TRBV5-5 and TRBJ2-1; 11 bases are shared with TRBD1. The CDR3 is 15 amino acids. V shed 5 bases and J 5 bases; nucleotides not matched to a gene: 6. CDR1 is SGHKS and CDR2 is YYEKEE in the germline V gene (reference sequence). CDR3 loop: CASSLRDRGNNEQFF. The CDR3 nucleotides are TGTGCCAGCAGTCTCCGGGACAGGGGGAACAATGAGCAGTTCTTC.